This T cell receptor (beta chain) was identified during a study of blood T cell repertoires in COVID-19. Study at large: The United States, Italy and Spain supplied acute and convalescent COVID-19 samples. T cells, B-cell-depleted T cells, or PBMCs supplied cDNA or gDNA.

V shed 10 bases and J 7 bases; nucleotides not matched to a gene: 12. Looked up from germline, CDR1 is MDHEN and CDR2 is SYDVKM. The CDR3 runs to 15 residues. In the source study's methods: Estimation of nucleated cell counts was performed using reference gene primer amplification. TCRdb keeps only in-frame clones here, not all; method: immunoSEQ multiplex PCR. The V and J calls and clone size were taken over from that table, and D and trimming were inferred from the DNA. This sample has approximately 88,000 clones; 65% to 80% occur once, and the top ten carry around 50%. The sequenced sample was peripheral blood. The TCR originated in a human donor in a cohort sampled during active COVID-19. The V gene is TRBV28, the J gene TRBJ2-7; 14 nucleotides agree with TRBD2. The CDR3 reads CATHRTSGRYVEQYF. The CDR3, as DNA: TGTGCCACCCATAGGACTAGCGGGAGGTATGTAGAGCAGTACTTC.